This TCR beta chain originates from a study of blood T cell repertoires in COVID-19. Study-wide background: Acute-phase and convalescent COVID-19 samples originated in the United States, Italy and Spain. Nucleic acid was either cDNA or gDNA, and it came from T cells, B-cell-depleted T cells, or PBMCs.

In the study's own analysis: It was from reference gene primer amplification that nucleated cell counts were estimated. Some clones are missing from TCRdb's copy, which holds only in-frame ones; the method was immunoSEQ multiplex PCR. The V and J calls and clone size come from that table; D and trimming were worked out from the DNA. The sample holds approximately 140,000 clones; around nine tenths are singletons and the top ten take over 9.5%. J gave up 10 bases and V 7 bases, and 21 bases lay outside the gene matches. This CDR3 has 16 amino acids. The germline V gene encodes CDR1 SGHAT and CDR2 FQNNGV.

Sequenced sample: peripheral blood. The genes are TRBV11-2 and TRBJ2-7, with 8 positions matching TRBD2. This TCR came from a man in his forties or fifties with active or convalescent COVID-19. DNA for the CDR3: TGTGCCAGCATCCCTCGCCCCGGCACTAGCGGTTCTCATCAGTACTTC. It specifies CASIPRPGTSGSHQYF.